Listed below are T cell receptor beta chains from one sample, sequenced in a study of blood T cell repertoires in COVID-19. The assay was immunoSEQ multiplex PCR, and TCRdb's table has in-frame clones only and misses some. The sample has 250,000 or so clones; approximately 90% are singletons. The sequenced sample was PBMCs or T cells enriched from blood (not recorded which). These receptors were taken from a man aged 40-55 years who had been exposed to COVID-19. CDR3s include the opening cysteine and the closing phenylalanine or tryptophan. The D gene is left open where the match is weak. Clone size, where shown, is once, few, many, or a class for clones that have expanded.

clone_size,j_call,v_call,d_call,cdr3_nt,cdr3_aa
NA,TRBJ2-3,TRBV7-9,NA,TGTGCCAGCAGCCATGGAGGGCGCCCAGATACGCAGTATTTT,CASSHGGRPDTQYF
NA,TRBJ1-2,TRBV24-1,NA,TGTGCCACCAGTGACTCCGGGTTTGGCTACACCTTC,CATSDSGFGYTF
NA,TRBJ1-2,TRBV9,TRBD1,TGTGCCAGCAGCGGAGTACCTTCGAAGACAGGGGCCTCCTTC,CASSGVPSKTGASF
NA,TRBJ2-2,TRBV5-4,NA,TGTGCCAGCAGCCCCGTCACCGGGGAGCTGTTTTTT,CASSPVTGELFF
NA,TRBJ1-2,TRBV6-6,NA,TGTGCCAGCAGTACAGGGTCTGGCTACACCTTC,CASSTGSGYTF
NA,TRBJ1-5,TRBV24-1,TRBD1,TGTGCCACCAGTGAATCGGGACAGGGGAGCAATCAGCCCCAGCATTTT,CATSESGQGSNQPQHF
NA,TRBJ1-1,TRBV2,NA,TGTGCCAGCAGTGTCGGGTTATCGGCTGAAGCTTTCTTT,CASSVGLSAEAFF
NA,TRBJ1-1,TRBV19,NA,TGTGCCAGTAGTGGGGGTGGGGGCAGGAGCCCGAACACTGAAGCTTTCTTT,CASSGGGGRSPNTEAFF
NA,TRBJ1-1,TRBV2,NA,TGTGCCAGCAGGGCGACACTGAACACTGAAGCTTTCTTT,CASRATLNTEAFF
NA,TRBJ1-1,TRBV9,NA,TGTGCCAGCAGCAATTTAGGGGAAGGAACTGAAGCTTTCTTT,CASSNLGEGTEAFF
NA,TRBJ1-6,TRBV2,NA,TGTGCCAGTCGTCCGGACAGCCTTAATTCACCCCTCCACTTT,CASRPDSLNSPLHF
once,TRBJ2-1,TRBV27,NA,TGTGCCAGCAGTTTACCCGCGGGCAATACCTACAATGAGCAGTTCTTC,CASSLPAGNTYNEQFF
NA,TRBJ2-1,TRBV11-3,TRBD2,TGTGCCAGCAGCCCCCACAGCGGGAGCGGTGAGCAGTTCTTC,CASSPHSGSGEQFF
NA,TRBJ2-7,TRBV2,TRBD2,TGTGCCAGCCGTCCCGGGACTAGCGCATCCTACGAGCAGTACTTC,CASRPGTSASYEQYF
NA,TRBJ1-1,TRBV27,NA,TGTGCCAGCAGTCCGCTAGTGAACACTGAAGCTTTCTTT,CASSPLVNTEAFF
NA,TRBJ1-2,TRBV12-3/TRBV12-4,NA,TGTGCCAGCAGCTCGCGGGGGAACTATGGCTACACCTTC,CASSSRGNYGYTF
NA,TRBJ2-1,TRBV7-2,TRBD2,TGTGCCAGCAGCTTAGCGGGACTAGCGGGAGGTGAGTTCTTC,CASSLAGLAGGEFF
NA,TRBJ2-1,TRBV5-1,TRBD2,TGCGCCAGCTCGGGAGGGGCCTACAATGAGCAGTTCTTC,CASSGGAYNEQFF
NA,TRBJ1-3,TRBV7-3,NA,TGTGCCAGCAGCGCTGAGAGCTCTGGAAACACCATATATTTT,CASSAESSGNTIYF
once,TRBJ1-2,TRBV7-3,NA,TGTGCCAGCAGCCCCGGGGACTCTAACTATGGCTACACCTTC,CASSPGDSNYGYTF
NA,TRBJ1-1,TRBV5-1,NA,TGCGCCAGCAGCTCCCAGGGTGTGAACACTGAAGCTTTCTTT,CASSSQGVNTEAFF
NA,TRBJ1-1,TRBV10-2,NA,TGCGCCAGCACAGTCTCAGGGATCCCTGAAGCTTTCTTT,CASTVSGIPEAFF
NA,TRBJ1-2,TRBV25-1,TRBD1,TGTGCCAGCAGTGAGGTCTCCCCGCGACAGGGGATGGGCTATGGCTACACCTTC,CASSEVSPRQGMGYGYTF
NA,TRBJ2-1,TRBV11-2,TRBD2,TGTGCCAGCAGCGCAAGACTAGCGGGAGAGGGGATCAATGAGCAGTTCTTC,CASSARLAGEGINEQFF
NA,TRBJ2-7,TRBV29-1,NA,TGCAGCGTGGGACTTGGTTCATCCTACGAGCAGTACTTC,CSVGLGSSYEQYF
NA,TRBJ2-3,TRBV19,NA,TGTGCCAGTAGCTTAGCAAGTCAAGGCACAGATACGCAGTATTTT,CASSLASQGTDTQYF
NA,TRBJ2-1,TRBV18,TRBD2,TGTGCCAGCTCACCTTCATTCCATGTGGGACTAGCGGGAGGGGACTCCTACAATGAGCAGTTCTTC,CASSPSFHVGLAGGDSYNEQFF
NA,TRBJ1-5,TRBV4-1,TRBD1,TGCGCCAGCAGCCAATTATATGGGACAGGGGGCGTGTTTGACAATCAGCCCCAGCATTTT,CASSQLYGTGGVFDNQPQHF
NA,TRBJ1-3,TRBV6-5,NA,TGTGCCAGCAGTTACATGGCAGGGACTGGAAACACCATATATTTT,CASSYMAGTGNTIYF
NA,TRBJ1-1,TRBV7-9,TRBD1,TGTGCCAGCAGCTCCCAGACAGGGAGGAGAACTGAAGCTTTCTTT,CASSSQTGRRTEAFF
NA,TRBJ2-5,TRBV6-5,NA,TGTGCCAGCAGTTACCTTTTTCTCGGTCGCCAAGAGACCCAGTACTTC,CASSYLFLGRQETQYF
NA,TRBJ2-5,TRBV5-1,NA,TGCGCCAGCAGTGAGGCTGCGGAAGGACAGTACTTC,CASSEAAEGQYF
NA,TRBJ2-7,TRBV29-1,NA,TGCAGCGTCGCGACTGCCTCCTACGAGCAGTACTTC,CSVATASYEQYF
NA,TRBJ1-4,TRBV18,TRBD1,TGTGCCAGCTCACCCGACAGGGGCGATGAAAAACTGTTTTTT,CASSPDRGDEKLFF
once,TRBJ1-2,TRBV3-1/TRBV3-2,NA,TGTGCCAGCAGCCAAGAGCAGGGCCGGGGCTACACCTTC,CASSQEQGRGYTF
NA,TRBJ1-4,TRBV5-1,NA,TGCGCCAGCAGCTTGGCACGCGTAAACTCGGTTGAAAAACTGTTTTTT,CASSLARVNSVEKLFF
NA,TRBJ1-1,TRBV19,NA,TGTGCCAGTAGTATCCGCGGGTCTGAAGCTTTCTTT,CASSIRGSEAFF
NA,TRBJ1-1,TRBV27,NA,TGTGCCAGCAGCGCCGGCGGGAACACTGAAGCTTTCTTT,CASSAGGNTEAFF
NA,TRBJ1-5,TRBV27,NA,TGTGCCAGCAGGACCGGGACAAATAGCAATCAGCCCCAGCATTTT,CASRTGTNSNQPQHF
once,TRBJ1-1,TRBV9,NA,TGTGCCAGCAGCGTTGGGGACATGAGCACTGAAGCTTTCTTT,CASSVGDMSTEAFF
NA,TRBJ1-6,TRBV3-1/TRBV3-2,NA,TGTGCCAGCAGACCAACAGGGTCGGTCAATTCACCCCTCCACTTT,CASRPTGSVNSPLHF
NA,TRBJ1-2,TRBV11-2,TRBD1,TGTGCCAGCAGCTCAGAAACAGGGGGCGCGTATGGCTACACCTTC,CASSSETGGAYGYTF
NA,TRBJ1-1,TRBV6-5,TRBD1,TGTGCCACAGGGGGTGAATACACTGAAGCTTTCTTT,CATGGEYTEAFF
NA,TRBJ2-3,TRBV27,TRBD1,TGTGCCAGCAGTCGGGACAGGGGGGCAGATACGCAGTATTTT,CASSRDRGADTQYF
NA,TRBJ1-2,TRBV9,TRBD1,TGTGCCAGCAGCGTAGCTACGGGACAGGAGGGAGGGGGCTACACCTTC,CASSVATGQEGGGYTF
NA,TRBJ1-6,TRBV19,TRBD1,TGTGCCAGTAGTATAATGGGACAGAGAAATTCACCCCTCCACTTT,CASSIMGQRNSPLHF
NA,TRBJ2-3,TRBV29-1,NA,TGCAGCGTTGAGCCAGGGGGCACAGATACGCAGTATTTT,CSVEPGGTDTQYF
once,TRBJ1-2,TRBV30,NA,TGTGCCTGGAGTGTAAACCCCGCAGGGTCCTATGGCTACACCTTC,CAWSVNPAGSYGYTF
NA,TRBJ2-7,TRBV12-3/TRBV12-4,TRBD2,TGTGCCGTGGGCCAGGGAGGGTCCTACGAGCAGTACTTC,CAVGQGGSYEQYF
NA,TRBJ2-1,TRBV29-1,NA,TGCAGCGTTGATCTAATCGACTACAATGAGCAGTTCTTC,CSVDLIDYNEQFF
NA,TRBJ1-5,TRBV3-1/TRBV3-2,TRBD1,TGTGCCAGCAGTCCTACAGGGGGCAATCAGCCCCAGCATTTT,CASSPTGGNQPQHF
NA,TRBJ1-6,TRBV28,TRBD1,TGTGCCACCGGAGTCAGGGGGAATTCACCCCTCCACTTT,CATGVRGNSPLHF
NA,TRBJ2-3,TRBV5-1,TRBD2,TGCGCCAGCAGCTTAGGCGGGAGCGGTGGCACAGATACGCAGTATTTT,CASSLGGSGGTDTQYF
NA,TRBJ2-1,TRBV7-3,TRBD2,TGTGCCAGCAGCCCACGGACTAGCGGGCTATCGAATGAGCAGTTCTTC,CASSPRTSGLSNEQFF
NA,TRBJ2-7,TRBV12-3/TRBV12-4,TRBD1,TGTGCCAGCTCGAATGACAGGGCCTACGAGCAGTACTTC,CASSNDRAYEQYF
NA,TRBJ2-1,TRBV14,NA,TGTGCCAGCAGCCTGCTAGCGTCGTCCTCTAACAATGAGCAGTTCTTC,CASSLLASSSNNEQFF